This T cell receptor beta chain is drawn from a study of T cell repertoires in cytomegalovirus infection. The wider study: Both CMV infection and a matching HLA type were indicated by public TCR beta signatures. Study-wide points: Clonotype analysis showed dominance of the ex vivo response by HLA-C-restricted CMV-specific TCR beta clonotypes. Adding up the frequency of public TCR beta families identified people who carried CMV plus the relevant HLA.

MiXCR, run by TCRdb on the reads, gives a single entry per CDR3 protein. Among about 490,000 distinct CDR3 sequences listed, around 27% were seen once. This clonotype has only a few counts. The antigen is unknown. V lost 3 bases and J lost 8; bases outside the gene matches: 5. This CDR3 contains 13 residues. Looked up from germline, CDR1 is MNHEY and CDR2 is SVGAGI. The material sequenced was PBMCs. The clonotype originates from a human donor in good health (CMV status not recorded). Some clones in this sample may be carry-over from other donors' samples. V usage is TRBV6-5 and J usage is TRBJ1-2; TRBD1 aligns across 8 bases. The DNA of the CDR3 is TGTGCCAGCAGTTATGGGGCAGGGGGCGGCTACACCTTC. Protein: CASSYGAGGGYTF.